This TCR beta chain was profiled in a study of blood T cell repertoires in COVID-19. This clone has more than one count but fewer than ten. Germline CDR1 is SGHRS and CDR2 is YFSETQ. The CDR3 runs to 15 residues. The germline V and J ends were trimmed by 1 base and 0 bases, with 7 bases remaining between them. Measured with immunoSEQ multiplex PCR; TCRdb has only the in-frame clones, and not every one. The table has under 250,000 clones, roughly four fifths seen once; the top ten hold 3% to 4%. The source of this sequence is a woman between 18 and 29 years old with acute or convalescent COVID-19. The chain joins TRBV5-1 to TRBJ2-2; perhaps TRBD1 as D (5 bases). The sample comprised peripheral blood. The CDR3 sequence is CASSLSTANTGELFF. CDR3 in DNA: TGCGCCAGCAGCTTGTCGACAGCGAACACCGGGGAGCTGTTTTTT.